Listed here are 23 T cell receptor beta chains from one sample, sequenced in a study of regulatory T cells in long-lasting Graves disease. Noted time point: newly diagnosed GD, antithyroid drugs for less than 3 months. PBMCs were the source of the RNA used for TCR sequencing. Arm-PCR of CDR3 regions with iRepertoire HTBI primers generated TCR beta libraries. TCRdb reanalysed the multiplex PCR reads using MiXCR and keeps one entry per CDR3 protein. The top ten clones hold approximately 15% of a sample with 400,000 to 500,000 distinct CDR3 sequences, 14% of them seen once. A further study also used this sample, focusing on T cells in Graves' hyperthyroidism and ophthalmopathy.

Sample: peripheral blood mononuclear cells (PBMCs), taken at new diagnosis, from a patient treated with antithyroid drugs. The source is a woman between 45 and 60 years old with Graves disease.

This clonotype was found many times. V and J are TRBV6-1 and TRBJ2-7; D might be TRBD2 (6 bases). CDR1 is MNHNS, CDR2 SASEGT, per germline. V was pared by 4 bases and J by 2 bases, with 12 bases between. This CDR3 region has 14 residues. CDR3 sequence (DNA): TGTGCCAGCAGTGTAGGTAGCGGAGCCTACGAGCAGTACTTC. Translation: CASSVGSGAYEQYF.

The chain is built from TRBV6-1 and TRBJ2-4; D is tentatively TRBD1 or TRBD2 (5 bases each). V was shortened by 6 bases and J by 3 bases, with 27 bases between the two germline ends. This CDR3 has 19 amino acids. CDR1 and CDR2 (germline): MNHNS, SASEGT. The CDR3 is CASRGVDLGEPRVKNIQYF. DNA of the CDR3: TGTGCCAGCAGGGGGGTGGATTTGGGGGAACCTCGGGTCAAAAACATTCAGTACTTC.

This clonotype was seen only a few times. The chain is built from TRBV30 and TRBJ1-5; D unresolved. CDR3 size: 19 residues. Germline CDR1 is GTSNPN and CDR2 is SVGIG (reference sequence). With 3 bases removed from V and 3 bases from J, the gap between germline ends came to 27 bases. The CDR3 DNA reads TGTGCCTGGAGCCAAACCCCCCATGGGATAGGGTATACCAATCAGCCCCAGCATTTT. Translated: CAWSQTPHGIGYTNQPQHF.

In its sample, this clonotype was seen many times. V and J are TRBV18 and TRBJ1-2, with a weak D call TRBD1 (6 bases). This CDR3 comprises 13 residues. Between the trimmed V and J ends, which lost 0 bases and 4 bases, there was a span of 6 bases. Looked up from germline, CDR1 is KGHSH and CDR2 is LQKENI. CDR3 in DNA: TGTGCCAGCTCACCACCGGGGGCCTATGGCTACACCTTC. This sequence encodes CASSPPGAYGYTF.

This clonotype has at least ten counts. The chain uses TRBV3-1 and TRBJ2-3; D unclear. Trimming took 1 base from V and 4 from J, leaving 6 bases between them. Germline V gene lookup returns CDR1 LGHDT and CDR2 YNNKEL (reference sequence). The CDR3 sequence is 13 residues long. The CDR3 coding sequence is TGTGCCAGCAGCCAAGGGGAACCAGATACGCAGTATTTT. Its translation is CASSQGEPDTQYF.

This clonotype was counted at least ten times. The gene calls are TRBV7-2 and TRBJ2-1; either TRBD1 or TRBD2 may fit D (5 bases each). CDR1 SGHTA and CDR2 FQGNSA come from the germline V gene. V was clipped by 4 bases and J by 8 bases, with 24 bases between them. The CDR3 sequence is 17 residues long. The CDR3 DNA is TGTGCCAGCAGCTCCCGGGGCCACCTACATCGGTTCGATGAGCAGTTCTTC. This gives the protein CASSSRGHLHRFDEQFF.

A few counts support this clonotype. This chain joins TRBV27 and TRBJ2-7; 15 bases match TRBD2. Looked up from germline, CDR1 is MNHEY and CDR2 is SMNVEV (reference sequence). The J segment lost 5 bases and the V segment lost 0 bases, leaving 8 bases of the junction unmatched. The CDR3 has 18 residues. CDR3 in amino acids: CASSLSRTSGRAIDEQYF. In DNA, the CDR3 is TGTGCCAGCAGTTTATCGAGGACTAGCGGGAGGGCCATCGACGAGCAGTACTTC.

This clonotype was recorded many times. The chain recombines TRBV12-3 or TRBV12-4 with TRBJ1-2; 9 bases align to TRBD1. The CDR3 extends over 15 amino acids. Losses at the gene ends were 5 bases for V and 2 bases for J; bases not matched to a gene: 6. For the CDR3, the DNA is TGTGCCAGCAGTCCGCGGACAGGGGCGAACTATGGCTACACCTTC. This sequence encodes CASSPRTGANYGYTF.

This clonotype was seen at least ten times. This rearrangement joins TRBV27 to TRBJ1-1; 9 nucleotides line up with TRBD1. The germline gives CDR1 MNHEY, CDR2 SMNVEV (reference sequence). The V and J ends lost 6 bases and 2 bases, in that order; junction bases with no gene match: 19. CDR3 length equals 19 residues. CDR3 sequence reads: CASRPANRGRNATNTEAFF. CDR3 DNA sequence: TGTGCCAGCAGACCTGCCAACAGGGGGCGGAACGCCACAAACACTGAAGCTTTCTTT.

As regards this clonotype: A read error may explain this, as a much larger clone is one base away. The final CDR3 position lacks the conserved phenylalanine or tryptophan, pointing to a likely read error. The V call is TRBV6-1, the J call TRBJ2-7; D may be TRBD2 (5 bases). Trimming took 4 bases from V and 5 from J, leaving 9 bases between them. Germline values: CDR1 MNHNS, CDR2 SASEGT. This CDR3 is built from 12 residues. The CDR3 bases are TGTGCCAGCAGTGGGACTCCCAACGAGCAGTACTCC. It yields the protein CASSGTPNEQYS.

In this sample, this clonotype turned up many times. J is TRBJ1-2 and V is TRBV28, with a possible D match to TRBD1 (6 bases). Germline CDR1 is MDHEN and CDR2 is SYDVKM. The CDR3 is 17 amino acids. V was shortened by 5 bases and J by 4 bases, with 23 bases between the two germline ends. CDR3 bases: TGTGCCAGCAGTCCCATGTACCTTGACAGAGGGGGCTATGGCTACACCTTC. Amino acids: CASSPMYLDRGGYGYTF.

The chain combines TRBV10-3 with TRBJ1-4, with D possibly matching TRBD1 (6 bases). CDR3 length equals 14 residues. V lost 10 bases to trimming and J lost 6 bases, with 18 bases between them. Germline CDR1 and CDR2: ENHRY and SYGVKD. The DNA for the CDR3 is TGTGCCACGAATGATTGGGGGCCGGATGAAAAACTGTTTTTT. As protein: CATNDWGPDEKLFF.

This clonotype has a count of ten or more. This chain uses TRBV9 with TRBJ1-2, with a tentative D call TRBD1 (6 bases). Germline V gene sequence: CDR1 SGDLS, CDR2 YYNGEE. The V and J ends lost 0 bases and 5 bases respectively, with 11 bases between them. The CDR3 extends over 14 amino acids. CDR3 region: CASSVGGTSYGYTF. The CDR3 nucleotides read TGTGCCAGCAGCGTAGGGGGGACAAGTTATGGCTACACCTTC.

This clonotype was seen a handful of times. The chain joins TRBV11-2 to TRBJ2-3; tentative D call: TRBD2 (6 bases). The germline gives CDR1 SGHAT, CDR2 FQNNGV. With 1 base removed from V and 2 bases from J, the gap between germline ends came to 13 bases. This CDR3 is 16 amino acids long. The CDR3 reads CASSLAFWGDTDTQYF. In DNA form, the CDR3 reads TGTGCCAGCAGCTTAGCGTTCTGGGGGGACACAGATACGCAGTATTTT.

This clonotype was seen at least ten times. The V call is TRBV4-1, the J call TRBJ1-6; D call uncertain. Between the trimmed V and J ends, which lost 1 base and 5 bases, there was a span of 6 bases. The CDR3 extends over 14 amino acids. CDR1 is MGHRA and CDR2 is YSYEKL in the germline V gene. CDR3 nucleotide sequence: TGCGCCAGCAGCCAAGGATTTAATAATTCACCCCTCCACTTT. This sequence encodes CASSQGFNNSPLHF.

This clonotype was seen many times. J is TRBJ2-7 and V is TRBV11-2, with 7 bases lining up with TRBD1. CDR1 is SGHAT and CDR2 is FQNNGV in the germline V gene. This CDR3 is 15 amino acids long. With V trimmed by 2 bases and J by 3 bases, 7 bases remained unmatched. The CDR3 coding sequence is TGTGCCAGCAGCTTAATGGGACAGCATAACTACGAGCAGTACTTC. Protein sequence: CASSLMGQHNYEQYF. Full variable domain (outside the CDR3, taken from reference TRBV11-2 and TRBJ2-7): EAGVAQSPRYKIIEKRQSVAFWCNPISGHATLYWYQQILGQGPKLLIQFQNNGVVDDSQLPKDRFSAERLKGVDSTLKIQPAKLEDSAVYLCASSLMGQHNYEQYFGPGTRLTVT.

This clonotype was counted only a few times. The chain couples TRBV19 to TRBJ1-2; D remains unclear. The CDR3 consists of 15 residues. Germline CDR1 and CDR2: LNHDA and SQIVND (reference sequence). Trimming cost V 8 bases and J 0 bases, with 16 bases left between them. The CDR3 is CASGRSPLANYGYTF. For the CDR3, the DNA is TGTGCCAGTGGAAGGAGCCCGTTAGCTAACTATGGCTACACCTTC.

The chain recombines TRBV24-1 with TRBJ2-1, with 10 bases lining up with TRBD2. This CDR3 comprises 16 residues. Germline CDR1 reads KGHDR; CDR2 reads SFDVKD. Unmatched junction bases numbered 7, after V lost 0 bases and J lost 9 bases. CDR3 DNA: TGTGCCACCAGTGATTTGGTGCTAGCGGGAGAAGGTGAGCAGTTCTTC. Encoded protein: CATSDLVLAGEGEQFF.

The rearrangement uses TRBV30 and TRBJ2-5, with TRBD2 identical over 15 bases. This CDR3 contains 17 residues. The germline V gene encodes CDR1 GTSNPN and CDR2 SVGIG (reference sequence). V trimming: 1 base; J trimming: 2 bases; junction bases outside the gene matches: 5. The CDR3 DNA sequence: TGTGCCTGGAGTGCGGGACTAGCGGGAGGAATTCAAGAGACCCAGTACTTC. It codes for CAWSAGLAGGIQETQYF. Drawing the rest from reference TRBV30 and TRBJ2-5, the complete variable domain is SQTIHQWPATLVQPVGSPLSLECTVEGTSNPNLYWYRQAAGRGLQLLFYSVGIGQISSEVPQNLSASRPQDRQFILSSKKLLLSDSGFYLCAWSAGLAGGIQETQYFGPGTRLLVL.

As concerns this clonotype: Just one base apart from a much larger clone, this may be a read error. The gene calls are TRBV20-1 and TRBJ1-2; 8 bases agree with TRBD1. Germline CDR1 and CDR2: DFQATT and SNEGSKA (reference sequence). There are 14 residues in the CDR3. J lost 6 bases, V lost 5 bases, and 11 bases had no gene match. CDR3 nucleotide sequence: TGCAGTGCTCCTCCCGGGACAGGAGACGATGGCTACACCTTC. This translates into CSAPPGTGDDGYTF.

This clonotype was observed at least ten times. V and J are TRBV11-2 and TRBJ2-4, with D uncertain. Between the trimmed V and J ends, which lost 4 bases and 0 bases, there was a span of 19 bases. Germline CDR1 reads SGHAT; CDR2 reads FQNNGV. CDR3 length equals 18 residues. The CDR3 DNA follows: TGTGCCAGCAGCTCTATTCGTATCCGAGCTTTAGCCAAAAACATTCAGTACTTC. The encoded protein is CASSSIRIRALAKNIQYF.

A word on this clonotype: A much bigger clone sits one base away, suggesting this may be a read error. The gene calls are TRBV28 and TRBJ1-1; tentative D call: TRBD1 (6 bases). The CDR3 contains 12 residues. Germline assignment: CDR1 MDHEN and CDR2 SYDVKM. The CDR3 spells CASSSQGTEALF. CDR3 in DNA: TGTGCCAGCAGTTCACAGGGTACTGAAGCTCTCTTT.

The CDR3 loop is CASSPSRGNEQYF. The CDR3 DNA reads TGTGCCAGCAGCCCCAGTCGGGGGAACGAGCAGTACTTC. The chain links TRBV27 to TRBJ2-7, with D maybe TRBD2 (6 bases). Between the trimmed V and J ends, which lost 6 bases and 5 bases, there was a span of 14 bases. Per the germline V gene, CDR1 is MNHEY and CDR2 is SMNVEV (reference sequence). The CDR3 is 13 residues long.